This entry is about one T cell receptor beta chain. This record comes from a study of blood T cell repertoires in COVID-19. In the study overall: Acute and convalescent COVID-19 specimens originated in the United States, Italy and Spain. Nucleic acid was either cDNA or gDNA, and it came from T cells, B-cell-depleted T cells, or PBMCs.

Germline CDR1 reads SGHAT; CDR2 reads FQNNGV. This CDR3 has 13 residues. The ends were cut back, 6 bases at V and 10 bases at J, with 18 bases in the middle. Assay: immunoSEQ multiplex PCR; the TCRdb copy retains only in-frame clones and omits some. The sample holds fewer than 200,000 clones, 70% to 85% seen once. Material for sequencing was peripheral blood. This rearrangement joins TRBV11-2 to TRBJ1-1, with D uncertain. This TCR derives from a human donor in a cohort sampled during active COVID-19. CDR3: CASSSQAPGGAFF. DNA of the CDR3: TGTGCCAGCAGTTCCCAGGCCCCTGGAGGAGCTTTCTTT.